This T cell receptor (beta chain) is drawn from a study of T cells in Graves' hyperthyroidism and ophthalmopathy. Germline assignment: CDR1 SNHLY and CDR2 FYNNEI. The CDR3 sequence is 10 residues long. Trimming removed 6 bases at V and 6 bases at J, with 6 bases between. TCR beta CDR3 sequences were amplified from RNA transcripts. The primer set for the first-round RT-PCR of the TCR CDR3 was HTBI. TCRdb analysed the multiplex PCR reads with MiXCR anew, one entry per CDR3 protein. The table shows 400,000 to 600,000 distinct CDR3 sequences, with less than 25% occurring only once. This clonotype was detected many times.

The rearrangement links TRBV2 to TRBJ2-7, with D unresolved. The source material was blood. The sequence came from a man aged 18 to 30 with Graves' hyperthyroidism. The CDR3 sequence is CASRVREQYF. In DNA, the CDR3 is TGTGCCAGCAGAGTTCGCGAGCAGTACTTC.